This T cell receptor (beta chain) was captured by sequencing in a study of T cells in pancreatic ductal adenocarcinoma. Whole-study findings and limits: Comparisons of tumor and blood clonality may show falsely lower tumor diversity.

No neoadjuvant therapy was given to the selected pancreatic ductal adenocarcinoma patients before their surgery. The germline gives CDR1 SGHDT, CDR2 YYEEEE. The V and J ends lost 3 bases and 2 bases, in that order; junction bases with no gene match: 6. The CDR3 spans 15 residues. Comment on this clone: Its specificity is not known.

TCRdb keeps only in-frame clones here, not all; method: immunoSEQ multiplex PCR. The sample has around 94,000 clones, 90% to 95% seen once; the top ten hold roughly 3%. V is TRBV5-6 and J is TRBJ2-7; the match to TRBD1 covers 9 bases. This TCR was recovered from a human donor with pancreatic ductal adenocarcinoma. What was sequenced was PBMCs. CDR3 bases: TGTGCCAGCAGCTCAGGGACAGGGTATCCCTACGAGCAGTACTTC. It translates to CASSSGTGYPYEQYF.